This record covers a single T cell receptor beta chain. There is no known antigen for this receptor. Within one base of it there is no much larger clone, and no base qualities were kept. V loses 4 bases of germline sequence and J loses 1 base, and the interval between the two ends is 14 bases. Reading from cysteine to phenylalanine, the CDR3 counts 15 amino acids. This entry keeps only the CDR3 DNA: 45 bases, framed from base 1. As encoded in the germline V gene, CDR1 is SGHRS while CDR2 is YFSETQ. The data were taken from a study of blood T cell repertoires in COVID-19 (dated by TCRdb to 2020 to 2021). For the study in its entirety: Collaborator samples came from the United States, Italy and Spain and covered acute and convalescent phases of COVID-19. The samples were drawn from the first 160 participants of the ongoing ImmuneRACE study and from under 1,500 subjects provided by 6 global collaborators. The prospective study material was composed of cDNA or gDNA derived from T cells, B-cell-depleted T cells, or PBMCs. Subjects who had been exposed to COVID-19, were actively infected with it, or had recovered from it provided the deeply sampled blood TCRbeta repertoires that made up the dataset. The repertoires were released in a freely available public database intended as a resource for research on the immune response to SARS-CoV-2. Sample metadata almost always included a de-identified subject ID, COVID-19 status, age in years and sex. HLA class I and class II types, where available, came from metadata supplied by the sample provider rather than from assay-based typing. The full study reports these points: The amount of clinical and demographic metadata varied by source and participant and was provided uncurated.

TCRbeta CDR3 regions were amplified from genomic DNA using the immunoSEQ Assay, a bias-controlled multiplex PCR. Per the authors' processing: The number of nucleated cells in each sample was estimated by amplification of reference gene primers within the assay. Sequence reads were collapsed and filtered to measure the absolute abundance of every unique TCRbeta CDR3 rearrangement. Productive Simpson clonality was computed per sample as the square root of Simpson's diversity index over productive rearrangements. The table was pulled from immuneACCESS by TCRdb, which kept in-frame rearrangements only. Such tables lose some clones; where checked, under half of the loss comes from unresolved V genes, and the rest has no known cause. The V and J calls and clone size come from that table; D and trimming were worked out from the DNA. For this sample there are about 220,000 clones; under 90% appear just once. 15% to 20% of the sample is taken by the ten largest.

Whole blood was collected in K2EDTA tubes by collaborating institutions according to the institutions' own protocols. For TCRbeta analysis, collaborators shipped samples as frozen whole blood, isolated PBMCs, or DNA extracted from either of those sample types. The rearranged chain carries TRBV5-1 and TRBJ2-5, with a weak D call of TRBD2 (5 bases match). The TCR comes from a man aged 25-45 years with active or convalescent COVID-19. Sequenced: peripheral blood. CDR3 reads: CASSPPLSGQETQYF. The DNA reads TGCGCCAGCAGCCCCCCCCTGAGCGGCCAAGAGACCCAGTACTTC.